The 4 T cell receptor beta chains below come from one sample, sequenced in a study of control samples from healthy donors and cancer patients. Profiling relied on immunoSEQ multiplex PCR, and the TCRdb table lists in-frame clones only, not all of them. The table lists about 110,000 clones, around 89% of them singletons, with roughly 3.7% in the top ten. The source material was PBMCs. The source of these receptors is a woman aged 55 to 70 with lung cancer.

The chain carries TRBV3-1 (or the pseudogene TRBV3-2) and TRBJ2-3, with D unclear. V dropped 3 bases and J dropped 0 bases, with 13 bases sitting between them. The CDR3 length is 16 residues. Germline V CDR1 and CDR2: LGHDT, YNNKEL (reference sequence). CDR3 in amino acids: CASSQSRQTSTDTQYF. DNA of the CDR3: TGTGCCAGCAGCCAGAGCAGGCAAACTAGCACAGATACGCAGTATTTT.

The chain combines TRBV21-1 with TRBJ1-5; no check of the table's D call, TRBD1, against the DNA was made. TRBV21-1 is a listed pseudogene. This CDR3 has 14 residues. Here the CDR3 reads CASSSRQRNQPQHF. Written as DNA, the CDR3 is TGTGCCAGCAGCTCCCGACAGAGAAATCAGCCCCAGCATTTT.

The CDR3 region has the DNA TGTGCCAGCAGCCCCACGGGGGAGGCCTACGAGCAGTACTTC. Protein: CASSPTGEAYEQYF. J is TRBJ2-7 and V is TRBV11-1; a possible D gene is TRBD2 (6 bases). V was pared by 5 bases and J by 2 bases, with 13 bases between. CDR3 length equals 14 residues. In germline, CDR1 is SGHAT, CDR2 FQDESV (reference sequence).

The rearrangement uses TRBV9 and TRBJ1-2, with 9 nucleotides matching TRBD1. Unmatched junction bases numbered 3, after V lost 0 bases and J lost 3 bases. This CDR3 is built from 15 residues. Germline V gene lookup returns CDR1 SGDLS and CDR2 YYNGEE. In nucleotides, the CDR3 is TGTGCCAGCAGCGTAGAGGGACAGGGTGACTATGGCTACACCTTC. It codes for CASSVEGQGDYGYTF.